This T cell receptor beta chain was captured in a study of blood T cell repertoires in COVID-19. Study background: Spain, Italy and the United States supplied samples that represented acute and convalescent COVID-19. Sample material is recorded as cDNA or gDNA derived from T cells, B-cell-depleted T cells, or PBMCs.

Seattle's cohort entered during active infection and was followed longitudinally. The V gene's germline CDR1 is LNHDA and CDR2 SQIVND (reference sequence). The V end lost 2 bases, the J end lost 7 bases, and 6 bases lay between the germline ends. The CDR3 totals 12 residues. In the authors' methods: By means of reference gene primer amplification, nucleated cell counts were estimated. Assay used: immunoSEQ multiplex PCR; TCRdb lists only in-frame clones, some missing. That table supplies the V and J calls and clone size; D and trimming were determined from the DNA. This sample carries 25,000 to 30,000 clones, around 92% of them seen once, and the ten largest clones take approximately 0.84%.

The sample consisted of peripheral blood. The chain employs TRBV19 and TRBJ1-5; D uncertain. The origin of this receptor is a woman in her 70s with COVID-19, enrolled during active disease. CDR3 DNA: TGTGCCAGTAGTATAAGAGGGCAGCCCCAGCATTTT. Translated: CASSIRGQPQHF.